The subject of this entry is one T cell receptor (beta chain). Antigen specificity is unknown. The entry originates in a study of T cell responses to AZD1222 COVID-19 vaccine. Study-wide findings and caveats: The donor cohort was predominantly white British with a female majority, and clonal diversity may have been underestimated. Vaccine-related CD4 TCRs covered spike, predominating at 160-218 and 743-854. Reportedly, nearly half of unique spike TCRs recognized epitopes outside B.1.351/B.1.1.7 mutations.

The assay was immunoSEQ multiplex PCR, and TCRdb's table has in-frame clones only and misses some. The table includes roughly 99,000 clones, more than 80% detected once. The CDR3 covers 14 residues. CDR1 and CDR2 (germline): MNHEY, SMNVEV (reference sequence). With V trimmed by 5 bases and J by 5 bases, 7 bases remained unmatched. This sample comprised peripheral blood, obtained on day 0 of AZD1222 vaccination. The chain combines TRBV27 with TRBJ2-5; 8 bases map to TRBD2. The source is an adult in good health. CDR3 in amino acids: CASSTGSGKETQYF. The CDR3 bases are TGTGCCAGCAGTACCGGTAGCGGGAAGGAGACCCAGTACTTC.